These 10 T cell receptor beta chains share one sample of origin, sequenced in a study of T cells of healthy individuals. TCRdb reprocessed the 5' RACE reads via MiXCR and lists one record per CDR3 protein. Found here are approximately 58,000 distinct CDR3 sequences, roughly 14% of them singletons; the top ten hold about 16%. The receptors were gathered from a human donor in good health.

This clonotype appeared many times. This chain uses TRBV24-1 with TRBJ2-2; 16 positions match TRBD2. Germline V gene lookup returns CDR1 KGHDR and CDR2 SFDVKD. The V gene end was trimmed by 4 bases and the J gene end by 6 bases; junction bases not matched to a gene: 13. The CDR3 consists of 20 residues. CDR3: CATSETGTSGRAFIPGELFF. The CDR3 coding sequence is TGTGCCACCAGTGAGACCGGGACTAGCGGGAGGGCCTTCATCCCCGGGGAGCTGTTTTTT.

The chain joins TRBV29-1 to TRBJ2-5; 9 bases match TRBD1. The CDR3 extends over 12 amino acids. CDR1 is SQVTM and CDR2 is ANQGSEA in the germline V gene. V shed 7 bases and J 8 bases; nucleotides not matched to a gene: 8. As DNA, the CDR3 is TGCAGCGCTACGGACAGGGGAGATACCCAGTACTTC. Protein product: CSATDRGDTQYF.

The gene calls are TRBV4-3 and TRBJ1-5, with TRBD1 as a possible D gene (6 bases). The CDR3 loop spans 16 amino acids. Trimming cost V 1 base and J 3 bases, with 13 bases left between them. Germline V gene lookup returns CDR1 LGHNA and CDR2 YSLEER. DNA for the CDR3: TGCGCCAGCAGCCAAGTCTGGGGGCCCCTCAATCAGCCCCAGCATTTT. Protein sequence: CASSQVWGPLNQPQHF.

The V call is TRBV10-2, the J call TRBJ2-3; the D call may be TRBD1 or TRBD2 (5 bases each). The germline V gene has CDR1 WSHSY and CDR2 SAAADI. The CDR3 loop spans 14 amino acids. With 8 bases removed from V and 5 bases from J, the gap between germline ends came to 17 bases. As DNA, the CDR3 is TGCGCCAGCGGATTAGTGGGACGACAAGATACGCAGTATTTT. Its protein product is CASGLVGRQDTQYF.

The gene calls are TRBV6-2 or TRBV6-3 and TRBJ2-5, with 7 bases identical to TRBD1. V lost 7 bases, J lost 4 bases, and 12 bases stayed unmatched. The CDR3 spans 15 residues. Germline lookup yields CDR1 MNHEY and CDR2 SVGEGT. CDR3 sequence reads: CASTSLQGKGETQYF. Written as DNA, the CDR3 is TGTGCCAGCACTTCATTACAGGGGAAAGGAGAGACCCAGTACTTC.

The chain has TRBV12-3 or TRBV12-4 and TRBJ2-5, with D tentatively TRBD1 (6 bases). The CDR3 consists of 13 residues. V was trimmed by 4 bases and J by 3 bases, leaving 9 bases between them. The CDR3 bases are TGTGCCAGCAGTTGGGACAATGAAGAGACCCAGTACTTC. This sequence encodes CASSWDNEETQYF.

V usage is TRBV19 and J usage is TRBJ1-2, with 7 bases aligning to TRBD1. Germline V gene lookup returns CDR1 LNHDA and CDR2 SQIVND (reference sequence). The CDR3 length is 12 residues. Unmatched junction bases numbered 1, after V lost 5 bases and J lost 4 bases. This CDR3 reads CASSDRAYGYTF. The CDR3 DNA is TGTGCCAGTAGTGACAGGGCCTATGGCTACACCTTC.

This chain links TRBV28 with TRBJ2-7, with D perhaps being TRBD1 or TRBD2 (5 bases each). CDR1 and CDR2 from the germline V gene are MDHEN and SYDVKM. The V end was cut by 3 bases, the J end by 7 bases, with 16 bases between. CDR3 size: 14 residues. CDR3 residues: CASSFMGPLREQYF. The CDR3 DNA sequence: TGTGCCAGCAGTTTCATGGGACCCCTACGGGAGCAGTACTTC. The variable domain in full, with the rest retrieved from reference TRBV28 and TRBJ2-7, is DVKVTQSSRYLVKRTGEKVFLECVQDMDHENMFWYRQDPGLGLRLIYFSYDVKMKEKGDIPEGYSVSREKKERFSLILESASTNQTSMYLCASSFMGPLREQYFGPGTRLTVT.

The table lists this clonotype with many counts. This rearrangement joins TRBV24-1 to TRBJ2-6; D gene uncertain. The germline CDR1 and CDR2 sequences are KGHDR and SFDVKD. The CDR3 length is 16 residues. V lost 4 bases, J lost 1 base, and 10 bases lay in between. CDR3 nucleotide sequence: TGTGCCACCAGTGACAAGGTTGGGTCTGGGGCCAACGTCCTGACTTTC. It is translated as CATSDKVGSGANVLTF.

This clonotype has at least ten counts. The chain joins TRBV6-2 or TRBV6-3 to TRBJ1-1, with a tentative D call TRBD1 (6 bases). Trimming removed 4 bases at V and 3 bases at J, with 15 bases between. There are 15 residues in the CDR3. CDR1 MNHEY and CDR2 SVGEGT come from the germline V gene. CDR3 residues: CASSWRGIEDTEAFF. The CDR3 coding sequence is TGTGCCAGCAGTTGGAGGGGGATTGAGGACACTGAAGCTTTCTTT.